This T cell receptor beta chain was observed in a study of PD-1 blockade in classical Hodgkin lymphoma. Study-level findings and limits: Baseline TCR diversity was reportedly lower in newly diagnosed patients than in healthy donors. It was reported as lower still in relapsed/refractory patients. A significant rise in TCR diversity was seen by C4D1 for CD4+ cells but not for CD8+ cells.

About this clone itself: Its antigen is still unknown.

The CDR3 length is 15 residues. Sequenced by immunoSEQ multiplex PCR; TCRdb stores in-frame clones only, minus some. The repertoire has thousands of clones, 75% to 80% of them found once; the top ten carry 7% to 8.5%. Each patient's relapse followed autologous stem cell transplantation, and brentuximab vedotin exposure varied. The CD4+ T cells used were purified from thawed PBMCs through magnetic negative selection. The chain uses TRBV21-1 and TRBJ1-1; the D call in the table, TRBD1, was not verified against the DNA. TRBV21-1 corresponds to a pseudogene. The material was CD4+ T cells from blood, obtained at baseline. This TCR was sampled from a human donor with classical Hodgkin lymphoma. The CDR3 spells CASSISTGMNTEAFF. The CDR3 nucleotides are TGTGCCAGCAGCATATCGACAGGGATGAACACTGAAGCTTTCTTT.